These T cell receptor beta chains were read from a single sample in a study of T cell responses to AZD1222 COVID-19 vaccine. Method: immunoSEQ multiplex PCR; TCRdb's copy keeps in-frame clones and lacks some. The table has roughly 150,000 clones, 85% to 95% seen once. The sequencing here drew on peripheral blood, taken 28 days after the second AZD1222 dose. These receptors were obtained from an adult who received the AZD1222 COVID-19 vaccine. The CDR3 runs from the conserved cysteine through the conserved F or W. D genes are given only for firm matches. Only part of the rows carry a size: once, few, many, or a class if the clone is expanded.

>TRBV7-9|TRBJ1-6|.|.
CASSPGLSSYNSPLHF
TGTGCCAGCAGCCCCGGATTGAGCTCCTATAATTCACCCCTCCACTTT
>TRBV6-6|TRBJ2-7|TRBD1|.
CASSRQAAGTGDEQYF
TGTGCCAGCAGTCGACAAGCGGCCGGGACAGGGGACGAGCAGTACTTC
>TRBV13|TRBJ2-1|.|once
CASSLGGAAYNEQFF
TGTGCCAGCAGCTTAGGGGGGGCGGCCTACAATGAGCAGTTCTTC
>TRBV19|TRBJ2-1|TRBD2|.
CASSTPLAGSSYNEQFF
TGTGCCAGTAGTACGCCACTAGCGGGAAGCTCCTACAATGAGCAGTTCTTC
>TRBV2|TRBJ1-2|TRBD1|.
CASSLGQGNYGYTF
TGTGCCAGCAGTTTGGGACAGGGCAACTATGGCTACACCTTC
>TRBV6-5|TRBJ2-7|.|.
CASSSTGSSYEQYF
TGTGCCAGCAGTTCTACGGGGAGCTCCTACGAGCAGTACTTC
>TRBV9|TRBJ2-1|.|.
CASSRDASSYNEQFF
TGTGCCAGCAGCAGAGACGCAAGCTCCTACAATGAGCAGTTCTTC
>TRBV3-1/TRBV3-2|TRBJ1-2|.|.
CASSRGTLYGYTF
TGTGCCAGCAGCCGTGGGACGTTATATGGCTACACCTTC
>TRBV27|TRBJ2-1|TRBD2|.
CASSHGLGYNEQFF
TGTGCCAGCAGTCACGGACTAGGGTACAATGAGCAGTTCTTC
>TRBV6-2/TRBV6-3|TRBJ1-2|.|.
CASSRAYGYTF
TGTGCCAGCAGTAGGGCCTATGGCTACACCTTC
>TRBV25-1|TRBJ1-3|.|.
CASSETATLQGTIYF
TGTGCCAGCAGTGAAACAGCAACCCTCCAGGGCACCATATATTTT
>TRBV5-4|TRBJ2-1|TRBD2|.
CASSTGTSGRNEQFF
TGTGCCAGCAGCACTGGGACTAGCGGGAGGAATGAGCAGTTCTTC
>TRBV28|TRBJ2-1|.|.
CASSLLGARVDEQFF
TGTGCCAGCAGTTTATTGGGGGCCAGGGTAGATGAGCAGTTCTTC
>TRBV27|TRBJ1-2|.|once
CASSFLDGSYGYTF
TGTGCCAGCAGTTTCCTGGACGGATCCTATGGCTACACCTTC
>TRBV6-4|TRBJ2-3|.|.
CASSDSNSRADTQYF
TGTGCCAGCAGTGACTCGAATTCCCGGGCAGATACGCAGTATTTT
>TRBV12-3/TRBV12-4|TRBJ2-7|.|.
CASSHGSDGEQYF
TGTGCCAGCAGCCACGGCAGCGACGGCGAGCAGTACTTC